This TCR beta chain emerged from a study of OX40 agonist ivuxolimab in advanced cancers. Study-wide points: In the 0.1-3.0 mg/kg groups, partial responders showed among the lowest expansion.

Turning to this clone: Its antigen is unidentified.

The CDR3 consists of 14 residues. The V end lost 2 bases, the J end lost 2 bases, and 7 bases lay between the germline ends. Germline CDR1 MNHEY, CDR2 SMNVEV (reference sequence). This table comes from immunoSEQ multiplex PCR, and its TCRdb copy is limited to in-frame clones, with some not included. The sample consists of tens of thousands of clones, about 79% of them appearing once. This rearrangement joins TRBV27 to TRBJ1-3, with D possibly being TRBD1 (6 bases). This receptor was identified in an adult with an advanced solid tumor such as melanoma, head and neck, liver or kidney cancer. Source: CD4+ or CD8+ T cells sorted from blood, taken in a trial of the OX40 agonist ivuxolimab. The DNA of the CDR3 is TGTGCCAGCAGTTTAAGGGGGGCTGGAAACACCATATATTTT. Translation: CASSLRGAGNTIYF.